This is a list of T cell receptor beta chains from one sample in a study of metastatic and nonmetastatic thyroid tumors. TCRdb ran MiXCR on the PCR reads. The sample holds 65,000 or so clones, roughly 4.1% seen once. The sequenced sample was blood. These TCRs come from a female donor with papillary thyroid cancer or a benign thyroid nodule (not recorded which). Some clones in this sample may be carry-over from other donors' samples. Both conserved end residues are part of each CDR3. The D gene is left open where the match is weak. Not every row has a clone size; where given, it reads once, few, many or a size class.

TRBV12-3/TRBV12-4,TRBD1,TRBJ2-2,many,TGTGCCAGCAGTCCACAGGGGGTAATTTACACCGGGGAGCTGTTTTTT,CASSPQGVIYTGELFF
TRBV19,TRBD1,TRBJ1-2,NA,TGTGCCACTCTACGGGACAGGGACGAAGGCTACACCTTC,CATLRDRDEGYTF
TRBV4-2,NA,TRBJ1-2,many,TGTGCCAGCAGCCAAGGCCTGAATTCCGGCTACACCTTC,CASSQGLNSGYTF
TRBV2,TRBD1,TRBJ2-7,many,TGTGCCGGACGACAGGGCTCAGGCTACGAGCAGTACTTC,CAGRQGSGYEQYF
TRBV6-1,TRBD2,TRBJ2-7,few,TGTTCCAGCAGGAGAGCGGGAGGTGACGAGCTGTACTTC,CSSRRAGGDELYF
TRBV27,NA,TRBJ2-7,NA,TGTGCCAGCTTCGGGCCCCCCCCGCGCAGGGTCGAGCAGTACTTC,CASFGPPPRRVEQYF
TRBV3-1,TRBD1,TRBJ1-2,many,TGTGCCAGCAGCCAAGAGGGGGGACAGGGTAACTATGGCTACACCTTC,CASSQEGGQGNYGYTF
TRBV3-1,TRBD2,TRBJ2-3,many,TGTGCCAGCAGCCAAGCGGCTAGCGGGACTAATACGCAGTATTTT,CASSQAASGTNTQYF
TRBV11-2,NA,TRBJ2-3,many,TGTGCCAGCAGCTCCCTTAAGGGGCGGACCTCCACAGATACGCAGTATTTT,CASSSLKGRTSTDTQYF
TRBV19,NA,TRBJ1-4,many,TGTGCCACAAAGGACAGTAGCGGTAATGAAAAACTGTTTTTT,CATKDSSGNEKLFF
TRBV5-1,NA,TRBJ2-6,few,TGCGCCAGCAGCTTGGGTGACAACTCTGGGGCCAACGTCCTGACTTTC,CASSLGDNSGANVLTF
TRBV9,TRBD1,TRBJ1-1,many,TGTGCCAGCAGCGTAGGGGGACAGGGTCGGGCTTTCTTT,CASSVGGQGRAFF
TRBV4-2,TRBD1,TRBJ2-5,NA,TGTGCCAGCATCCAACAGACAGGGTCGGAGACCCAGTACTTC,CASIQQTGSETQYF
TRBV14,NA,TRBJ1-4,many,TGTGCCAGCAGCCTCATCAGCGGGGCAACTAATGAAAAACTGTTTTTT,CASSLISGATNEKLFF
TRBV3-1,NA,TRBJ1-1,NA,TGTGCCAGCAGCCCCGCCCCCGGGCCCAGGGCTTTCTTT,CASSPAPGPRAFF
TRBV24-1,TRBD2,TRBJ2-3,many,TGTGCCACCAGTGATTTGACGGGAGGGCCGGATACGCAGTATTTT,CATSDLTGGPDTQYF
TRBV20-1,NA,TRBJ2-7,many,TGCAGTGCTGCCGACAGCTACGAGCAGTACTTC,CSAADSYEQYF
TRBV3-1,TRBD2,TRBJ2-7,many,TGTGCCAGCAGCCTCCGAGTTCGGACTAGCGGCTACGAGCAGTACTTC,CASSLRVRTSGYEQYF
TRBV28,NA,TRBJ1-2,few,TGTGCCAGCGGTTTCGTCCCAGGGCAGTATGCGGGCTACACCTTC,CASGFVPGQYAGYTF
TRBV28,NA,TRBJ2-2,NA,TGTGCCAGCAGTTTATGGCCGCAGAACACCGGGGAGCTGTTTTTT,CASSLWPQNTGELFF
TRBV7-9,NA,TRBJ1-1,many,TGTGCCAGCAGCCCCAGAAACATGAACACTGAAGCTTTCTTT,CASSPRNMNTEAFF
TRBV5-6,TRBD2,TRBJ2-7,many,TGTGCCAGCAGCTTGAGGGTAGCGGGAGGCCGGAGCTCCTACGAGCAGTACTTC,CASSLRVAGGRSSYEQYF
TRBV27,TRBD2,TRBJ2-7,many,TGTGCCAGTAAAACTGGGGGGGGGAACTACGAGCAGTACTTC,CASKTGGGNYEQYF
TRBV6-1,NA,TRBJ1-1,many,TGTGCCAGCAGGGCAGAGGTCCAGAACACTGAAGCTTTCTTT,CASRAEVQNTEAFF
TRBV20-1,NA,TRBJ2-5,few,TGCAGTGTTCACGTTGCGGGGATCCAGTACTTC,CSVHVAGIQYF
TRBV2,TRBD1,TRBJ2-3,few,TGTGCCAGCAGGACCGGGACAGGGTGTTCATATACGCAGTATTTT,CASRTGTGCSYTQYF